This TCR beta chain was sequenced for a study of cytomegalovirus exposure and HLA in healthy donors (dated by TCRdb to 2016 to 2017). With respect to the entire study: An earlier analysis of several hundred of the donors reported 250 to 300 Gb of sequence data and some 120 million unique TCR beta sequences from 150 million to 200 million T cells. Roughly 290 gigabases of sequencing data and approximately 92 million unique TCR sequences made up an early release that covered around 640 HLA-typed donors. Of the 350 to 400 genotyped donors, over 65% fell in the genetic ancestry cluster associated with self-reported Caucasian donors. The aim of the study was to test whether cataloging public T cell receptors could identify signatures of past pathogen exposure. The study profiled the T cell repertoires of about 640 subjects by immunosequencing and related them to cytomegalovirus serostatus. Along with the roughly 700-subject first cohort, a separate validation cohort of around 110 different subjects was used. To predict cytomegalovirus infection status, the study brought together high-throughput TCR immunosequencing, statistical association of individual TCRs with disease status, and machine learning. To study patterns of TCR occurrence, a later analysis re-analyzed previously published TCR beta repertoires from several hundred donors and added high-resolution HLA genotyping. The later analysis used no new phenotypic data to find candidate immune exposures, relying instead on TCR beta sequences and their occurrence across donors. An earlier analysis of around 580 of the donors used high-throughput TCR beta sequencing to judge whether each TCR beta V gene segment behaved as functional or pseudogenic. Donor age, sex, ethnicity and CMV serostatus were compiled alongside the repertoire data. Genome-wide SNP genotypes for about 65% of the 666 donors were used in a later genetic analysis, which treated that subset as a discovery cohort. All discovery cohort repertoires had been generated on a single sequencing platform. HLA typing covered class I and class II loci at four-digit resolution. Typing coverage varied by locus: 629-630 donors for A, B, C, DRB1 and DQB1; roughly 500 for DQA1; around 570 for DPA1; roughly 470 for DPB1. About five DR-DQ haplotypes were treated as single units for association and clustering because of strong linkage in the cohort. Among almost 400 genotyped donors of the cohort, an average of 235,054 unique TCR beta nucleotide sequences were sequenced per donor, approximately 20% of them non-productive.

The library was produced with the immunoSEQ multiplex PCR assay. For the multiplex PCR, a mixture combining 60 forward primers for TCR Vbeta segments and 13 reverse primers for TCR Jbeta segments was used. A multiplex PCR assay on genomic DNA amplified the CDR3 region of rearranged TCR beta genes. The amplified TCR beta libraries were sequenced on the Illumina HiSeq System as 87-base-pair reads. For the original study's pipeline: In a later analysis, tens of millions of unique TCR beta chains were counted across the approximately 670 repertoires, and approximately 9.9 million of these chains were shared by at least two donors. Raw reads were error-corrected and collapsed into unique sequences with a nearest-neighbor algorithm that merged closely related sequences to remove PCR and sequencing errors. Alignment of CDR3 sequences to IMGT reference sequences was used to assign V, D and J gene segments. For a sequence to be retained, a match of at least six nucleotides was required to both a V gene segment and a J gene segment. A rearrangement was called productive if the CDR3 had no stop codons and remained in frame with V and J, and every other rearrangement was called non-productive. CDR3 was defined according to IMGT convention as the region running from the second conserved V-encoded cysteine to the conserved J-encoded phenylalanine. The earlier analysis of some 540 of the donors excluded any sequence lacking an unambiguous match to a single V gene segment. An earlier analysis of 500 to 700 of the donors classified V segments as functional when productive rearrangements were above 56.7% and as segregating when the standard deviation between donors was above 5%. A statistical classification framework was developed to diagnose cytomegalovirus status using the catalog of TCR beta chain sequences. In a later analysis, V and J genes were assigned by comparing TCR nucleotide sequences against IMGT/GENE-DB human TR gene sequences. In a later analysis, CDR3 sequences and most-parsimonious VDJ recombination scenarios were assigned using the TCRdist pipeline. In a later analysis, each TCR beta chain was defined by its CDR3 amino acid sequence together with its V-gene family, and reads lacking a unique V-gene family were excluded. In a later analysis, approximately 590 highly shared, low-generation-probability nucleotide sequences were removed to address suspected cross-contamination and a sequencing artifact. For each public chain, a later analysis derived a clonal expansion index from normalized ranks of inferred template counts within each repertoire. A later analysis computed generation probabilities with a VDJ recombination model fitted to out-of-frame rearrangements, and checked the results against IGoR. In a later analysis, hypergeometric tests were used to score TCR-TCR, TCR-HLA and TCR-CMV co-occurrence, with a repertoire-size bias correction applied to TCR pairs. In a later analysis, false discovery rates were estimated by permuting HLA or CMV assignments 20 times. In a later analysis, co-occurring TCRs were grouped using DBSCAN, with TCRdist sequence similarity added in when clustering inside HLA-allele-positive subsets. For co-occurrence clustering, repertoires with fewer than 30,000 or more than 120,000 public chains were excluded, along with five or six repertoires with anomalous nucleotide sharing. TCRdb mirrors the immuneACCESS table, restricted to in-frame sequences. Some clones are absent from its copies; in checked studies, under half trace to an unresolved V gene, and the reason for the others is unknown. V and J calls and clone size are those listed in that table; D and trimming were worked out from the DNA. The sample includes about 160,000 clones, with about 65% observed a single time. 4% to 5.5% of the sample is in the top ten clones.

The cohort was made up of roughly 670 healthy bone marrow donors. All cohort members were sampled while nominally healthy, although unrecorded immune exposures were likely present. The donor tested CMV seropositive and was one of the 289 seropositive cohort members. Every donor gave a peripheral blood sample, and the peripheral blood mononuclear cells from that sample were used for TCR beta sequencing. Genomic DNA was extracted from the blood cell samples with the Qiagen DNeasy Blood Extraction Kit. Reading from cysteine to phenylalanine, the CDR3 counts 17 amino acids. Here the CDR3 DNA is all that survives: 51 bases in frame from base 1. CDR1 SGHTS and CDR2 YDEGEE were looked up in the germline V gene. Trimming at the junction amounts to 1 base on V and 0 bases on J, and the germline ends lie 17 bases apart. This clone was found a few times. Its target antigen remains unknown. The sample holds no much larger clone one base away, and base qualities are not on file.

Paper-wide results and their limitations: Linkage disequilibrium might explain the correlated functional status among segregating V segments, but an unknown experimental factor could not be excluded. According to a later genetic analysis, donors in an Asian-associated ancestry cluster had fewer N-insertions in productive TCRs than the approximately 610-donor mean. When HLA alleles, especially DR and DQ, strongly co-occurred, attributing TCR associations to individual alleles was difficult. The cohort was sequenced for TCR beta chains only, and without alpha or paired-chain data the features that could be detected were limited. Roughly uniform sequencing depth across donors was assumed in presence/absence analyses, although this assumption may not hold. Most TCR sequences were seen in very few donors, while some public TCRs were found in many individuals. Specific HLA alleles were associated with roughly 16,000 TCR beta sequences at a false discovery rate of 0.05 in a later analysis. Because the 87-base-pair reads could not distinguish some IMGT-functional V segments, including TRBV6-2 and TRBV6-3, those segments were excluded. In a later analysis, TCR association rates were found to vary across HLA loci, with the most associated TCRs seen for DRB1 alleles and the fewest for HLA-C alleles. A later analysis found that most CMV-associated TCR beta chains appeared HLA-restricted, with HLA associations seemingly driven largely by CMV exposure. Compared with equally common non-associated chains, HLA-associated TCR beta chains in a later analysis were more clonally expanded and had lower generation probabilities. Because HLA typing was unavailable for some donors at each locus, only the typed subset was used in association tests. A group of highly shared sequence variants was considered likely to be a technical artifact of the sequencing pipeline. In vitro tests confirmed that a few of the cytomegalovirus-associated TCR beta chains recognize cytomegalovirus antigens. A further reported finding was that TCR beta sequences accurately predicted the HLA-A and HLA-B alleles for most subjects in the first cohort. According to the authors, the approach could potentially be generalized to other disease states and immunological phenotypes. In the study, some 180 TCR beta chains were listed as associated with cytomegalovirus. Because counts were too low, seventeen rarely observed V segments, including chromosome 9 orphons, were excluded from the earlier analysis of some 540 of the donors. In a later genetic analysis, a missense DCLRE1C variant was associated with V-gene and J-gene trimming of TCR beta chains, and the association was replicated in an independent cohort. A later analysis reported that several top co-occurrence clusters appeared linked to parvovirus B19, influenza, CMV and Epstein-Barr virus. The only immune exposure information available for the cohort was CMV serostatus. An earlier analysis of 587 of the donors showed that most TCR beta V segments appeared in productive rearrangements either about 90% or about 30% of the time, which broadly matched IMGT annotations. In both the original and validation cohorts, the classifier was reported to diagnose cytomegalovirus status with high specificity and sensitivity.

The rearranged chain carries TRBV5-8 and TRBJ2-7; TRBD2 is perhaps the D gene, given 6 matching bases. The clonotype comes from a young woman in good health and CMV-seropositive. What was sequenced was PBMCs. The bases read TGTGCCAGCAGCTTGTCAATCTTGGCGGGATACTCCTACGAGCAGTACTTC. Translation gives CASSLSILAGYSYEQYF.